The T cell receptor (beta chain) under discussion was sequenced for a study of technical replicates of blood from a few donors (dated by TCRdb to 2017 to 2019). Library construction relied on the immunoSEQ multiplex PCR assay. The table was pulled from immuneACCESS by TCRdb, which kept in-frame rearrangements only. Such tables lose some clones; where checked, under half of the loss comes from unresolved V genes, and the rest has no known cause. Recorded for this sample are about 9,400 clones; roughly 91% of them occurred a single time. The ten most abundant clones make up roughly 9% of the sample. From the germline V gene (reference sequence), CDR1 is SGHNT and CDR2 is YYREEE. The CDR3 contains 17 residues, cysteine and phenylalanine counted. Only CDR3 DNA remains: 51 bases, in frame from the first base. Trimming removed 4 bases from V and 0 bases from J; the gene matches leave 7 bases unexplained.

Details on this clone: There is no known antigen for this receptor. Qualities for individual bases were not recorded, and no much larger clone is one base off.

The origin of this receptor is a human donor in good health. The V and J segments used are TRBV5-4 and TRBJ2-2, with 9 bases aligning to TRBD2. The sequencing input was PBMCs. The CDR3 amino acid sequence is: CASSPGTSRPNTGELFF. In nucleotide form, the sequence is TGTGCCAGCAGCCCTGGGACTAGCAGACCGAACACCGGGGAGCTGTTTTTT.